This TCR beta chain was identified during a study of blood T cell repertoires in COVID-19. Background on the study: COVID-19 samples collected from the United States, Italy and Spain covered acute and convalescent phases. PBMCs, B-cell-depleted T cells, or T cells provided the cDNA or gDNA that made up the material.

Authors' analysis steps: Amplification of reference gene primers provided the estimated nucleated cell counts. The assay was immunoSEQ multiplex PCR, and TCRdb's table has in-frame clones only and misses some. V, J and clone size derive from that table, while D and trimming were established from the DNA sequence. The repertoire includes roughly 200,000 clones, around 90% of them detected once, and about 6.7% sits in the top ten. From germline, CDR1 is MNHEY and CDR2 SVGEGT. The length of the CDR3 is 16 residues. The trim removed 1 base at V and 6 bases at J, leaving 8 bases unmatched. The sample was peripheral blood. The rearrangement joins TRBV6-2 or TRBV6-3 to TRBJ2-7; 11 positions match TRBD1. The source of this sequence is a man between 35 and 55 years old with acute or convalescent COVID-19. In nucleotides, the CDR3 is TGTGCCAGCAGTTACTTAAAACCGGGACAGGGGGGCGAGCAGTACTTC. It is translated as CASSYLKPGQGGEQYF.